This T cell receptor beta chain was obtained from a study of blood T cell repertoires in COVID-19. There are 16 residues in the CDR3. Trimming pared 3 bases from V and 5 bases from J, leaving 19 bases between. From germline, CDR1 is MRHNA and CDR2 SNTAGT. Profiled with immunoSEQ multiplex PCR; TCRdb holds only in-frame clones, not every one. The sample carries a few hundred thousand clones, approximately 88% recorded once. The chain recombines TRBV6-4 with TRBJ2-5; a possible D gene is TRBD2 (7 bases). The TCR originated in a woman aged 25 to 45 with COVID-19, enrolled during active disease. Sequencing was performed on peripheral blood. The CDR3 nucleotides read TGTGCCAGCAGTGAGTCTACGGGGGGCGGTCCGGAGACCCAGTACTTC. This gives the protein CASSESTGGGPETQYF.